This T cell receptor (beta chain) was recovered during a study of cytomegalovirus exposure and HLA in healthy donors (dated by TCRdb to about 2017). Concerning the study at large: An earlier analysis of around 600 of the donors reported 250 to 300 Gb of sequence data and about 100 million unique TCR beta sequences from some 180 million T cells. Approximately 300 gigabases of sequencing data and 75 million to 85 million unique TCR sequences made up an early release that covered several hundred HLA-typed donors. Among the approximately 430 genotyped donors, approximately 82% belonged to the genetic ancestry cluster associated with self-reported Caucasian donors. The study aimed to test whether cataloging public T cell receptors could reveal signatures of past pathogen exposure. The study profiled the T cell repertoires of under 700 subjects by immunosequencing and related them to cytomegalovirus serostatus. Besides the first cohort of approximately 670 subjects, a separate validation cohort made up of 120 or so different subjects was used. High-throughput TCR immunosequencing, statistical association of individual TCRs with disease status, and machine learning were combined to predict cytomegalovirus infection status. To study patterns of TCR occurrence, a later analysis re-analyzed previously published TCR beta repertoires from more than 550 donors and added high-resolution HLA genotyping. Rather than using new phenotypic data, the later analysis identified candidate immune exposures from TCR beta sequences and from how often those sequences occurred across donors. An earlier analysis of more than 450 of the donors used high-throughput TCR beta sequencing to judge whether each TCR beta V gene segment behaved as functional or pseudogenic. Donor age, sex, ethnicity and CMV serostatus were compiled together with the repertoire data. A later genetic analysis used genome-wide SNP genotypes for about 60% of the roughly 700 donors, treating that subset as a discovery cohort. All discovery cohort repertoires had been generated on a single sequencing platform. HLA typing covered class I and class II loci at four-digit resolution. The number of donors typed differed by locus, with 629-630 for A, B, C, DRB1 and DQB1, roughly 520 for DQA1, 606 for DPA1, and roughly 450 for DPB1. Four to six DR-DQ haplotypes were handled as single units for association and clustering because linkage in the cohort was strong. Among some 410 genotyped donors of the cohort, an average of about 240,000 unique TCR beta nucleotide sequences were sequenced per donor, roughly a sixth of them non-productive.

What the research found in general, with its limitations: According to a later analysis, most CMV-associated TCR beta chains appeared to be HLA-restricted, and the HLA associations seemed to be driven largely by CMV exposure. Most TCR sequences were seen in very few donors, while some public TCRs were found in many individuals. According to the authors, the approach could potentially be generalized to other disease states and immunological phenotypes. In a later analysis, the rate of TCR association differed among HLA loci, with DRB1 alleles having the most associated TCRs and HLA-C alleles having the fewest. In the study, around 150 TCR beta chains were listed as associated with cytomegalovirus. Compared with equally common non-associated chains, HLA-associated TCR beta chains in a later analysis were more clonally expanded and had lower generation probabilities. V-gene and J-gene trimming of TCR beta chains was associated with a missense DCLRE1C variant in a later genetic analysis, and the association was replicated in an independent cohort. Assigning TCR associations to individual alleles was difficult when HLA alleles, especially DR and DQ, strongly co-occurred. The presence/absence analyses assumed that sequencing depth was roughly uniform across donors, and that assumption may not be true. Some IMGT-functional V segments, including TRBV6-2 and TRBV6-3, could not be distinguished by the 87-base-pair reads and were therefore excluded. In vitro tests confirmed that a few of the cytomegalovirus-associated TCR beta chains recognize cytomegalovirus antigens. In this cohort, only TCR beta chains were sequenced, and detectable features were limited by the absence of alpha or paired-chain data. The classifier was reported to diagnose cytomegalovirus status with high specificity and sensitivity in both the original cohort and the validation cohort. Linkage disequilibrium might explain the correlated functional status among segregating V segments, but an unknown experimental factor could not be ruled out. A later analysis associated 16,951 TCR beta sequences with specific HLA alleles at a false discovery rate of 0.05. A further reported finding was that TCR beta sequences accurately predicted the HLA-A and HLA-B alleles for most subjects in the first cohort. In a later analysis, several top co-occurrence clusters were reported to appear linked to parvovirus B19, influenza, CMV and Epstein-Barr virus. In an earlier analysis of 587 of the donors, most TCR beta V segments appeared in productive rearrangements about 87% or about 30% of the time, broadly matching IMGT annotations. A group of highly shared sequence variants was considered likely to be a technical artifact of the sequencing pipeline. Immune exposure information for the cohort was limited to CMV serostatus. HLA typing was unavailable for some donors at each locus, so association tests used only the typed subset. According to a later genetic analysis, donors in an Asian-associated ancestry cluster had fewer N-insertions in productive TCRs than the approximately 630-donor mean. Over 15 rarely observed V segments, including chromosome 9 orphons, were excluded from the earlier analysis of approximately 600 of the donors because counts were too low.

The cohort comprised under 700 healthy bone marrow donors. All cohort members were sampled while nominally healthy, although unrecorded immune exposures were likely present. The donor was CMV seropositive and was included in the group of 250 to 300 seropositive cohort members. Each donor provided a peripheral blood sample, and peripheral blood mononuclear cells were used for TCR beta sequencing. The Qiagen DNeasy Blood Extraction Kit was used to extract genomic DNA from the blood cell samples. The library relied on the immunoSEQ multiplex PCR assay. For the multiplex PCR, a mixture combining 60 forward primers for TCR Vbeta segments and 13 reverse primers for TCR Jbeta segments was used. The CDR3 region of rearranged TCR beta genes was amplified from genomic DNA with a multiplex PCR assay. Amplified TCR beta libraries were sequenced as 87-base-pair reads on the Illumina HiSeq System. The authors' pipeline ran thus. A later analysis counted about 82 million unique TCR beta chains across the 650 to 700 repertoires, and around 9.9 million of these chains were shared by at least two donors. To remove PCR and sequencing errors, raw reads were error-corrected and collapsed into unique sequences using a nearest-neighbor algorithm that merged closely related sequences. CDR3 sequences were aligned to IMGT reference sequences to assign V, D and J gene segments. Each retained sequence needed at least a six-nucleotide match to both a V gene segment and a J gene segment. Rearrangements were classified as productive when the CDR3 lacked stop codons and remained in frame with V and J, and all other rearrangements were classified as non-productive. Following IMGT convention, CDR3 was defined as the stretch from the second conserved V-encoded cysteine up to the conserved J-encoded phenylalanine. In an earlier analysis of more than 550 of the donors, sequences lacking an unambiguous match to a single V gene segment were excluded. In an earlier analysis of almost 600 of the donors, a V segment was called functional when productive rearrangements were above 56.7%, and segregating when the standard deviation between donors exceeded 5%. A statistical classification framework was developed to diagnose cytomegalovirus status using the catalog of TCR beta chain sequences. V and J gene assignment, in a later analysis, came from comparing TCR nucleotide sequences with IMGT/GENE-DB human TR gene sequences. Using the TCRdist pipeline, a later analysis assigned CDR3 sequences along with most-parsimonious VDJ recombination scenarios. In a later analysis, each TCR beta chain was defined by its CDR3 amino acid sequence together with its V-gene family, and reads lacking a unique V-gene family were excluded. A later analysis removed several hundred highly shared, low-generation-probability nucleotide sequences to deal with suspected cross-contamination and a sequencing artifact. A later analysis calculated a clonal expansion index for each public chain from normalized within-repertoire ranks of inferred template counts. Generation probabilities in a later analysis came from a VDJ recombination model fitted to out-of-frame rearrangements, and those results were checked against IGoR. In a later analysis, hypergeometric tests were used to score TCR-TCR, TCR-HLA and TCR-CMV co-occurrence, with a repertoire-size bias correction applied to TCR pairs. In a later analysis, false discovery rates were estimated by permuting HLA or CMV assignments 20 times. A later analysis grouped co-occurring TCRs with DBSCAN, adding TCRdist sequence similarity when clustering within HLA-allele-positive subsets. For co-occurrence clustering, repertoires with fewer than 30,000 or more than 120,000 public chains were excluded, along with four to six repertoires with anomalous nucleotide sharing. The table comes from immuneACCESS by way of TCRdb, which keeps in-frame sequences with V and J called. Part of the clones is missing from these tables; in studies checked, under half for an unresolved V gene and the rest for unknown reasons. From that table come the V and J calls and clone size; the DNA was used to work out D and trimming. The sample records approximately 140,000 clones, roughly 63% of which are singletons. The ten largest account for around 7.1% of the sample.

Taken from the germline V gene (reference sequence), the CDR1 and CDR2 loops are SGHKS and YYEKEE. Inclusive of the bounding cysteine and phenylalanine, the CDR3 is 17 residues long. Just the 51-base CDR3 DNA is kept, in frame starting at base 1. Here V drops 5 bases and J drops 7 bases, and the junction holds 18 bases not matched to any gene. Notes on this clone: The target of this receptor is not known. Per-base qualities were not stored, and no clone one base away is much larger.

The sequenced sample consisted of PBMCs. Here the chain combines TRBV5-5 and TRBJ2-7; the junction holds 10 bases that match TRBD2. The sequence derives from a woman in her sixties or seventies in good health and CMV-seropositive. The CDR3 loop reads CASRSVAGLAGVGEQYF. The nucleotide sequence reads TGTGCCAGCAGATCGGTAGCCGGTCTAGCGGGAGTAGGTGAGCAGTACTTC.